The 18 T cell receptor beta chains listed next were all sequenced from one sample in a study of vaccination and CD4 T cells after COVID-19. No cognate antigen is known for these TCRs. Treatment of the sample: roughly 10-day PBMC culture with coronavirus spike peptide pools or control peptides (ViraFEST assay). The Oncomine TCR Beta short-read assay was what sequenced the DNA obtained from cultured CD4+ T cells. TCRdb reprocessed the PCR reads via MiXCR and lists one record per CDR3 protein. The sample shows about 6,500 distinct CDR3 sequences, roughly 18% of them seen only once. Sequenced sample: CD4+ T cells from blood, cultured in vitro. The source of these receptors is a human donor who had recovered from COVID-19.

This clonotype was seen more than once but under ten times. The chain carries TRBV18 and TRBJ2-7, with 10 bases that match TRBD1. Germline loops: CDR1 KGHSH, CDR2 LQKENI. V trimming: 6 bases; J trimming: 6 bases; junction bases outside the gene matches: 11. CDR3 length: 15 residues. The CDR3 bases are TGTGCCAGCTCGCAGGGGGGGACAGGGGTAGCCGAGCAGTACTTC. Its protein is CASSQGGTGVAEQYF.

By sample share, this clonotype is medium-sized (0.01 to 0.1%). The junction departs from germline at one end; a sequencing error may be responsible. The chain links TRBV7-7 to TRBJ2-5; a possible D gene is TRBD1 (7 bases). The CDR3 is made up of 13 amino acids. Germline values: CDR1 SSHAT, CDR2 FNYEAQ (reference sequence). In DNA form, the CDR3 reads TGTGCTAGCAGCACGCAGGGGGGAGAGACCCAGTACTTC. This encodes CASSTQGGETQYF. The full variable domain, in which reference TRBV7-7 and TRBJ2-5 provide the parts outside the CDR3, is GAGVSQSPRYKVTKRGQDVTLRCDPISSHATLYWYQQALGQGPEFLTYFNYEAQPDKSGLPSDRFSAERPEGSISTLTIQRTEQRDSAMYRCASSTQGGETQYFGPGTRLLVL.

This clonotype is judged medium-sized. This chain uses TRBV6-1 with TRBJ1-5; D gene unclear. This CDR3 is 13 amino acids long. Per the germline V gene, CDR1 is MNHNS and CDR2 is SASEGT. V lost 5 bases and J 5 bases, leaving 10 bases between the germline ends. The CDR3 nucleotides read TGTGCCAGCAGTCCTGGCAGTTATCAGCCCCAGCATTTT. Translating it yields CASSPGSYQPQHF.

The V call is TRBV30, the J call TRBJ2-3, with TRBD2 as a possible D gene (7 bases). The CDR3 has 13 amino acids. CDR1 and CDR2 from the germline V gene are GTSNPN and SVGIG (reference sequence). V lost 3 bases, J lost 2 bases, and 9 bases lay in between. This CDR3 is CAWSGGPTDTQYF. The CDR3 DNA reads as TGTGCCTGGAGCGGGGGGCCCACAGATACGCAGTATTTT.

This clonotype was recorded a few times. The chain joins TRBV30 to TRBJ1-2, with D possibly matching TRBD1 (6 bases). The V and J ends lost 0 bases and 4 bases respectively, with 12 bases between them. CDR1 GTSNPN and CDR2 SVGIG come from the germline V gene (reference sequence). The CDR3 is made up of 14 amino acids. The CDR3 protein is CAWSVQGASYGYTF. CDR3 bases: TGTGCCTGGAGTGTACAGGGAGCCTCCTATGGCTACACCTTC.

This clonotype is termed medium-sized. The CDR3 protein is CASSTFGGGNQPQHF. CDR3 bases: TGTGCCAGCAGTACTTTCGGGGGTGGCAATCAGCCCCAGCATTTT. This chain joins TRBV27 and TRBJ1-5, with D possibly TRBD1 on 5 matching bases. The V and J ends lost 5 bases and 2 bases respectively, with 13 bases between them. CDR1 is MNHEY and CDR2 is SMNVEV in the germline V gene (reference sequence). This CDR3 is 15 amino acids long.

The table lists this clonotype with a few counts. The chain recombines TRBV27 with TRBJ1-1; D is undetermined. CDR1 is MNHEY and CDR2 is SMNVEV in the germline V gene (reference sequence). The CDR3 contains 13 residues. V lost 4 bases and J lost 1, with 7 bases in between. The CDR3 loop is CASSWTENTEAFF. The CDR3 DNA reads as TGTGCCAGCAGTTGGACGGAGAACACTGAAGCTTTCTTT.

Concerning this clonotype itself: A clone one base away is much larger, so this may be a read error. This chain links TRBV19 with TRBJ1-5, with D hard to call. Germline V gives CDR1 LNHDA, CDR2 SQIVND (reference sequence). This CDR3 region has 17 residues. V lost 5 bases, J lost 1 base, and 18 bases lay in between. This CDR3 reads CASSSSPGIGSNQPQHF. For the CDR3, the DNA is TGTGCCAGTAGTTCAAGCCCTGGGATAGGGAGCAATCAGCCCCAGCATTTT.

Within the sample, this clonotype is medium-sized. The V gene is TRBV27, the J gene TRBJ1-1, with no clear D. CDR1 is MNHEY, CDR2 SMNVEV, per germline (reference sequence). V gave up 4 bases and J gave up 3 bases, with 15 bases separating them. The CDR3 is 15 residues long. In DNA form, the CDR3 reads TGTGCCAGCAGTTGGGCGGGGAGGGTGGACACTGAAGCTTTCTTT. Translated, it gives CASSWAGRVDTEAFF.

The chain has TRBV4-1 and TRBJ1-3; no reliable D call. Trimming stripped 1 base from V and 0 bases from J, with 7 bases between. CDR3 length equals 15 residues. In germline, CDR1 is MGHRA, CDR2 YSYEKL. DNA for the CDR3: TGCGCCAGCAGCCAAGTGTTGAGCTCTGGAAACACCATATATTTT. Translation: CASSQVLSSGNTIYF.

The chain employs TRBV20-1 and TRBJ2-5, with D possibly being TRBD1 (6 bases). The CDR3 is 13 amino acids. V shed 1 base and J shed 4 bases, with 10 bases lying between them. Germline CDR1 DFQATT, CDR2 SNEGSKA (reference sequence). The chain's CDR3 is CSARVRRGETQYF. CDR3 bases: TGCAGTGCTAGAGTTCGCAGGGGAGAGACCCAGTACTTC.

This clonotype has a handful of counts. The chain employs TRBV2 and TRBJ1-6; D remains ambiguous. The CDR3 spans 16 residues. CDR1 and CDR2 from the germline V gene are SNHLY and FYNNEI. V lost 0 bases and J 7 bases, leaving 13 bases between the germline ends. CDR3 in DNA: TGTGCCAGCAGTGAAGCGCGGCGGGCGGGCAATTCACCCCTCCACTTT. Translating it yields CASSEARRAGNSPLHF.

A few counts support this clonotype. V and J are TRBV7-2 and TRBJ2-3, with 8 bases lining up with TRBD2. The CDR3 covers 17 residues. Germline V gene data show CDR1 as SGHTA and CDR2 as FQGNSA. The V gene end was trimmed by 1 base and the J gene end by 2 bases; junction bases not matched to a gene: 8. The CDR3 sequence is CASSLGVGRGATDTQYF. CDR3 DNA: TGTGCCAGCAGCTTAGGCGTAGGGCGGGGGGCCACAGATACGCAGTATTTT.

This clonotype qualifies as medium-sized (0.01 to 0.1%). The chain couples TRBV6-7 to TRBJ1-1; the match to TRBD1 covers 7 bases. TRBV6-7 is identified as an open reading frame with a role that is uncertain. V lost 0 bases and J lost 1; bases outside the gene matches: 5. The CDR3 loop spans 16 amino acids. In DNA form, the CDR3 reads TGTGCCAGCAGTTACTCGATCAGGACAGGGAACACTGAAGCTTTCTTT. Translated: CASSYSIRTGNTEAFF.

To note about this clonotype: A much bigger clone sits one base away, suggesting this may be a read error. This sequence joins TRBV7-9 and TRBJ1-1; 8 bases map to TRBD1. The CDR3 sequence is 18 residues long. The V gene's germline CDR1 is SEHNR and CDR2 FQNEAQ (reference sequence). V gave up 5 bases and J gave up 4 bases; unmatched junction bases: 18. The CDR3 is CASSTRLHRGLLGTEAFF. DNA of the CDR3: TGTGCCAGCAGCACTCGGCTCCACAGGGGGTTATTGGGCACTGAAGCTTTCTTT.

The genes are TRBV10-3 and TRBJ2-3; 7 bases match TRBD1. The germline CDR1 and CDR2 sequences are ENHRY and SYGVKD. The J segment lost 4 bases and the V segment lost 3 bases, leaving 4 bases of the junction unmatched. This CDR3 contains 14 residues. The CDR3 sequence is CAISEKRGPDTQYF. The CDR3 DNA is TGTGCCATCAGTGAAAAGAGGGGGCCAGATACGCAGTATTTT.

The CDR3 DNA reads as TGTGCCAGCAGTGAAGTGGGTAGGGGATTGAGAAATGAGCAGTTCTTC. Translated: CASSEVGRGLRNEQFF. The chain links TRBV6-1 to TRBJ2-1, with D possibly matching TRBD1 (5 bases). The CDR3 extends over 16 amino acids. Germline CDR1 reads MNHNS; CDR2 reads SASEGT. Trimming shortened V by 1 base and J by 7 bases, and 17 bases separated the two germline ends.

This clonotype was counted a single time. This chain connects TRBV7-9 to TRBJ2-7; perhaps D is TRBD1 or TRBD2 (6 bases each). The CDR3 spans 13 residues. V gave up 1 base and J gave up 4 bases, with 8 bases separating them. Looked up from germline, CDR1 is SEHNR and CDR2 is FQNEAQ (reference sequence). DNA for the CDR3: TGTGCCAGCAGCTTAGAGGGGGGTTACGAGCAGTACTTC. Its protein is CASSLEGGYEQYF. The entire variable domain, with the rest obtained from reference TRBV7-9 and TRBJ2-7, is as follows: DTGVSQNPRHKITKRGQNVTFRCDPISEHNRLYWYRQTLGQGPEFLTYFQNEAQLEKSRLLSDRFSAERPKGSFSTLEIQRTEQGDSAMYLCASSLEGGYEQYFGPGTRLTVT.